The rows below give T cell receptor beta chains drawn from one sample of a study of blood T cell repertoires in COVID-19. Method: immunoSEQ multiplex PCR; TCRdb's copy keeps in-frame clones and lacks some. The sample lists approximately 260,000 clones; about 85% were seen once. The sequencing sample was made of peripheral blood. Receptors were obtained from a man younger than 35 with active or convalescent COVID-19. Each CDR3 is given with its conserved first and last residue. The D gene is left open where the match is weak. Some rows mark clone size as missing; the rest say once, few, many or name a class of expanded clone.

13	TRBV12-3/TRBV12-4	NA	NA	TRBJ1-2	TGTGCCAGCAACAAACAGGGTGCTGATGGCTACACCTTC	CASNKQGADGYTF
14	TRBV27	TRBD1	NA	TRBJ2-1	TGTGCCAAACCCGGGGACAGGGGGCACAATGAGCAGTTCTTC	CAKPGDRGHNEQFF
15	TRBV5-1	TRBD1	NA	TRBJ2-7	TGCGCCAGCAGCTTGGTACAGGGGGGCTCTTACGAGCAGTACTTC	CASSLVQGGSYEQYF
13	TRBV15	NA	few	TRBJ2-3	TGTGCCACCAGCAGAGATCGTATGGATACGCAGTATTTT	CATSRDRMDTQYF
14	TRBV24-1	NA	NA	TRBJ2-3	TGTGCCACCAGTGATTTAGAGGCGGGTCATACGCAGTATTTT	CATSDLEAGHTQYF
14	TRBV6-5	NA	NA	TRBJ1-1	TGTGCCAGCAGTCCCCGCGGAGGGGTCACTGAAGCTTTCTTT	CASSPRGGVTEAFF
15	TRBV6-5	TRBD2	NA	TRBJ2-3	TGTGCCAGCAGTCACAGGGGCGGGGGGGCCGATACGCAGTATTTT	CASSHRGGGADTQYF
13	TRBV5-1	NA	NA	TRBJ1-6	TGCGCCAGCAGCAAGACGACAGACTCACCCCTCCACTTT	CASSKTTDSPLHF
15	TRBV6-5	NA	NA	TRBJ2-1	TGTGCCAGCAGCCGATTCTTAGGAGCTTACAATGAGCAGTTCTTC	CASSRFLGAYNEQFF
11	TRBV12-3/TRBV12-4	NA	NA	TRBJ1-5	TGTGCCAGCAGCCTTGATCAGCCCCAGCATTTT	CASSLDQPQHF
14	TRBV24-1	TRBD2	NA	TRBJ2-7	TGTGCCACCAGTGACCAACTAGCGGGAGACGAGCAGTACTTC	CATSDQLAGDEQYF
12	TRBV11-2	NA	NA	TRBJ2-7	TGTGCCAGCAGCCCGATGCGGGGACGGCAGTACTTC	CASSPMRGRQYF
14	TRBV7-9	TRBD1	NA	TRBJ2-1	TGTGCCAGCAGCCTGACAGGGGATAGGTATGAGCAGTTCTTC	CASSLTGDRYEQFF
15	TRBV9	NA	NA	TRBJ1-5	TGTGCCAGCAGCGTAGACGGGTCCAGTCGTCAGCCCCAGCATTTT	CASSVDGSSRQPQHF
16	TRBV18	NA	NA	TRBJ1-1	TGTGCCAGCTCTCTCGGGAGGGGCGCCCTAGGATCTGAAGCTTTCTTT	CASSLGRGALGSEAFF
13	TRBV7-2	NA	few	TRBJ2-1	TGTGCCAGCGGTACTGCCCCCTACAATGAGCAGTTCTTC	CASGTAPYNEQFF
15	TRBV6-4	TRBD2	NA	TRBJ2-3	TGTGCCAGCAGTGAAACTAGCGGGGGCACAGATACGCAGTATTTT	CASSETSGGTDTQYF
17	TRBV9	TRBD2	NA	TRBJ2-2	TGTGCCAGCAGCGTAAAACGGGAGGGCCTCGTCACCGGGGAGCTGTTTTTT	CASSVKREGLVTGELFF
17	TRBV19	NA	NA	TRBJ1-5	TGTGCCAGTAGTAGATCGACAGGAGTTTATAGCAATCAGCCCCAGCATTTT	CASSRSTGVYSNQPQHF
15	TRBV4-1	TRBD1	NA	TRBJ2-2	TGCGCCAGCAGTACCGGGACAGGCGAGACCGGGGAGCTGTTTTTT	CASSTGTGETGELFF
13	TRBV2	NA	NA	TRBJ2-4	TGTGCCAGCAGCCCGACAGCCAGAACCATTCAGTACTTC	CASSPTARTIQYF
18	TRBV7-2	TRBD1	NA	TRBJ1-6	TGTGCCAGCAGCTTAGTTGCGTATGTTAACAGGGGGGACTCACCCCTCCACTTT	CASSLVAYVNRGDSPLHF
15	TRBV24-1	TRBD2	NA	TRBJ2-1	TGTGCCACTGGGACTAGCGGAGTAACTGTGAATGAGCAGTTCTTC	CATGTSGVTVNEQFF
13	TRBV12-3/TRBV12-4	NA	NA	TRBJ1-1	TGTGCCAGCAGTTTCGACTTGAACACTGAAGCTTTCTTT	CASSFDLNTEAFF
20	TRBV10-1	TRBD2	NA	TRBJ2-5	TGCGCCAGCAGTGAGTCCGACCCCTTCACCAGGGGCGGGGGGACAGAGACCCAGTACTTC	CASSESDPFTRGGGTETQYF
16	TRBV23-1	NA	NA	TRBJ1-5	TGCGCCAGCAGTCAATCAACAGGGAGAAGGTCTCAGCCCCAGCATTTT	CASSQSTGRRSQPQHF
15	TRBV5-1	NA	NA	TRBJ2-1	TGCGCCAGCAGCTTGGTGGCAGGGAACACGAATGAGCAGTTCTTC	CASSLVAGNTNEQFF
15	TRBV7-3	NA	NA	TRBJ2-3	TGTGCCAGCAGCGCCGGGGTTCGGAGCACAGATACGCAGTATTTT	CASSAGVRSTDTQYF
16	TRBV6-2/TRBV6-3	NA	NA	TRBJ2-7	TGTGCCAGCAGCACGAACCGGGACTTAAGCTCCTACGAGCAGTACTTC	CASSTNRDLSSYEQYF
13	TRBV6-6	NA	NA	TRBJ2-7	TGTGCCAGCGGGCAGGGAGGGGGCTACGAGCAGTACTTC	CASGQGGGYEQYF
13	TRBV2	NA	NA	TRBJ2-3	TGTGCCAGCAGTGTCCGGGGCACAGATACGCAGTATTTT	CASSVRGTDTQYF
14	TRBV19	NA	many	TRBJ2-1	TGTGCCACCTTACTGGGGAGCTCCTACAATGAGCAGTTCTTC	CATLLGSSYNEQFF
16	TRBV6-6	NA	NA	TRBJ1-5	TGTGCCAGCAGCTCAGACAGGCCTGAACTCAATCAGCCCCAGCATTTT	CASSSDRPELNQPQHF
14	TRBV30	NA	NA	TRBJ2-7	TGTGCCTGGAGTGTGTTACAGGGCAACTACGAGCAGTACTTC	CAWSVLQGNYEQYF
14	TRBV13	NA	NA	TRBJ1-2	TGTGCCAGCAGCTTAGGACAGGGAGTCTATGGCTACACCTTC	CASSLGQGVYGYTF
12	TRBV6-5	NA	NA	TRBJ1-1	TGTGCCAGCAGGAGGGTGAACACTGAAGCTTTCTTT	CASRRVNTEAFF
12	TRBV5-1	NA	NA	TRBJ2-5	TGCGCCAGCAGCGTCGGGGGAGAGACCCAGTACTTC	CASSVGGETQYF
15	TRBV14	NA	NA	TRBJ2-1	TGTGCCAGCAGCCAACCCGGGACACCTTACAATGAGCAGTTCTTC	CASSQPGTPYNEQFF
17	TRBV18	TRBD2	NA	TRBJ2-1	TGTGCCAGCTCACCCCAAGTTCCGGGAGGAAACTACAATGAGCAGTTCTTC	CASSPQVPGGNYNEQFF
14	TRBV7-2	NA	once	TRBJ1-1	TGTGCCAGCAGCACCTACGGGGAGAACACTGAAGCTTTCTTT	CASSTYGENTEAFF
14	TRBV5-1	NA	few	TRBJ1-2	TGCGCCAGCAGCTCCAACCCCGGGGGGGCCGGCTACACCTTC	CASSSNPGGAGYTF
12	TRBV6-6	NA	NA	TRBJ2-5	TGTGCCAGCAGGCTTTTTTCGGGGACCCAGTACTTC	CASRLFSGTQYF
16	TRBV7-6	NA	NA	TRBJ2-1	TGTGCCAGCAGCTTCGCAGGGGTCGTGGGGGCGAATGAGCAGTTCTTC	CASSFAGVVGANEQFF
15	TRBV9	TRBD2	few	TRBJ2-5	TGTGCCAGCAGCCCCGGGACTAGCGATCAAGAGACCCAGTACTTC	CASSPGTSDQETQYF
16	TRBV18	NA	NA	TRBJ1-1	TGTGCCAGCTCACCAGTTTCTTCGCCTATGAACACTGAAGCTTTCTTT	CASSPVSSPMNTEAFF
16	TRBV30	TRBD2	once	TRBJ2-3	TGTGCCTGGAGTGGATCCAGCGGGAGGGCTGGAGATACGCAGTATTTT	CAWSGSSGRAGDTQYF
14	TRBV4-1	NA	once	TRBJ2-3	TGCGCCAGCAGCCGGGGACAAGGCACAGATACGCAGTATTTT	CASSRGQGTDTQYF
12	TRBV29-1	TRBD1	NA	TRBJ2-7	TGCAGCGTCCGGACAGGGTATAACGAGCAGTACTTC	CSVRTGYNEQYF
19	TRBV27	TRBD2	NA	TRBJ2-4	TGTGCCAGCAGTTCGTTGACTAGCGGGAAGAAGGGGACCAAAAACATTCAGTACTTC	CASSSLTSGKKGTKNIQYF